What follows are 5 T cell receptor beta chains derived from one specimen sequenced in a study of shared clonotypes between healthy human individuals. Clones were read by immunoSEQ multiplex PCR, and TCRdb kept only the in-frame ones, dropping some. Seen here are 2 million to 2.5 million clones, over 90% observed once, and the top ten hold about 0.39%. Input material: naive CD4+ T cells from PBMCs. Described subset: CD45RA+ positively selected. The receptors derive from a man aged 18 to 30 in good health. Some clones in this sample may be carry-over from other donors' samples.

The CDR3 reads CASSQRSDGTGPLGSSYNEQFF. CDR3 DNA: TGTGCCAGCAGCCAGCGGTCAGACGGGACAGGGCCCCTCGGGAGCTCCTACAATGAGCAGTTCTTC. This rearrangement joins TRBV4-2 to TRBJ2-1; 9 nucleotides line up with TRBD1. From germline, CDR1 is LGHNA and CDR2 YNFKEQ. The length of the CDR3 is 22 residues. Trimming took 3 bases from V and 0 from J; bases not matched to a gene: 21.

This chain links TRBV7-9 with TRBJ1-2, with 11 nucleotides matching TRBD1. Germline CDR1 is SEHNR and CDR2 is FQNEAQ (reference sequence). J was trimmed by 3 bases and V by 0 bases; bases with no gene match: 3. The CDR3 contains 16 residues. CDR3 sequence: CASSLADRGRDYGYTF. CDR3 nucleotide sequence: TGTGCCAGCAGCTTAGCGGACAGGGGGCGAGACTATGGCTACACCTTC.

This clone has only one observation. The chain joins TRBV19 to TRBJ1-2; D uncertain. V was pared by 6 bases and J by 4 bases, with 18 bases between. The V gene's germline CDR1 is LNHDA and CDR2 SQIVND (reference sequence). This CDR3 region has 15 residues. The CDR3 spells CASSIPDGAFYGYTF. The CDR3 DNA sequence: TGTGCCAGTAGCATTCCGGACGGAGCATTCTATGGCTACACCTTC.

The chain joins TRBV6-5 to TRBJ1-5; D is ambiguous. The ends were cut back, 6 bases at V and 2 bases at J, with 8 bases in the middle. This CDR3 has 13 amino acids. The germline CDR1 and CDR2 sequences are MNHEY and SVGAGI. This chain's CDR3 is CASSFQGNQPQHF. The CDR3 DNA is TGTGCCAGCAGCTTCCAAGGCAATCAGCCCCAGCATTTT.

The chain is built from TRBV4-3 and TRBJ2-2; 7 nucleotides align to TRBD2. CDR1 LGHNA and CDR2 YSLEER come from the germline V gene. V lost 1 base and J lost 3; bases outside the gene matches: 5. The CDR3 extends over 16 amino acids. In DNA form, the CDR3 reads TGCGCCAGCAGCCAAGTGGGAGGGGCCGACACCGGGGAGCTGTTTTTT. It encodes CASSQVGGADTGELFF.